The 14 T cell receptor beta chains presented below share a single source sample, sequenced in a study of neoadjuvant nivolumab and ipilimumab in lung cancer. TCRdb keeps only in-frame clones here, not all; method: immunoSEQ multiplex PCR. There are about 3,000 clones in the sample; about 91% occur only once, and less than 2.5% lies in the top ten. The sample in question was tumor tissue, obtained after neoadjuvant nivolumab, alone or with ipilimumab, at or shortly before surgery. The source of these receptors is an adult with non-small cell lung cancer.

The V and J genes are TRBV4-1 and TRBJ2-7; perhaps TRBD1 as D (8 bases). Germline V gives CDR1 MGHRA, CDR2 YSYEKL. V dropped 4 bases and J dropped 4 bases, with 17 bases sitting between them. CDR3 length: 15 residues. CDR3 region: CASSPSDRGGYEQYF. CDR3 bases: TGCGCCAGCAGCCCGTCTGACAGGGGAGGGTACGAGCAGTACTTC.

This clone was detected a few times. The V and J genes are TRBV6-5 and TRBJ1-2; 9 bases map to TRBD1. Looked up from germline, CDR1 is MNHEY and CDR2 is SVGAGI. Trimming took 6 bases from V and 7 from J; bases not matched to a gene: 6. The CDR3 consists of 13 residues. CDR3 in DNA: TGTGCCAGCAGCGCCGGGACAGGGTCTGGCTACACCTTC. This encodes CASSAGTGSGYTF.

This sequence joins TRBV28 and TRBJ2-1, with D tentatively TRBD2 (5 bases). The CDR3 covers 17 residues. Trimming removed 4 bases at V and 10 bases at J, with 26 bases between. Germline CDR1 and CDR2: MDHEN and SYDVKM. CDR3: CASSYSRGSLRLGEQFF. The CDR3 DNA reads as TGTGCCAGCAGTTATAGCCGTGGGAGTTTGAGGCTAGGAGAGCAGTTCTTC. Looking up the rest from reference TRBV28 and TRBJ2-1 gives the full variable domain: DVKVTQSSRYLVKRTGEKVFLECVQDMDHENMFWYRQDPGLGLRLIYFSYDVKMKEKGDIPEGYSVSREKKERFSLILESASTNQTSMYLCASSYSRGSLRLGEQFFGPGTRLTVL.

V gene TRBV29-1 combines with J gene TRBJ2-1; TRBD2 is a possible D gene (6 bases). V was pared by 1 base and J by 0 bases, with 13 bases between. CDR3 size: 16 residues. The germline gives CDR1 SQVTM, CDR2 ANQGSEA. CDR3: CSVEGEDAFSYNEQFF. The CDR3 bases are TGCAGCGTTGAAGGGGAGGACGCTTTCTCCTACAATGAGCAGTTCTTC.

The rearrangement links TRBV20-1 to TRBJ1-2; D uncertain. Trimming removed 1 base at V and 8 bases at J, with 8 bases between. There are 11 residues in the CDR3. Germline V lookup: CDR1 DFQATT, CDR2 SNEGSKA (reference sequence). In DNA form, the CDR3 reads TGCAGTGCTAGAGTGGGAGGGGGCTACACCTTC. Its protein is CSARVGGGYTF.

V is TRBV4-3 and J is TRBJ1-1; D remains unclear. The CDR3 sequence is 14 residues long. CDR1 is LGHNA and CDR2 is YSLEER in the germline V gene. Trimming stripped 1 base from V and 5 bases from J, with 11 bases between. The CDR3 loop reads CASSQAPRGTEAFF. The CDR3 region has the DNA TGCGCCAGCAGCCAAGCCCCTCGGGGAACTGAAGCTTTCTTT.

This chain connects TRBV9 to TRBJ2-7; 7 positions agree with TRBD1. Unmatched junction bases numbered 8, after V lost 5 bases and J lost 6 bases. Per the germline V gene, CDR1 is SGDLS and CDR2 is YYNGEE. The CDR3 has 13 residues. CDR3 coding DNA: TGTGCCAGCAGTAGACAGGGTTTTGCCGAGCAGTACTTC. This translates into CASSRQGFAEQYF.

The genes are TRBV19 and TRBJ2-7; D perhaps matches TRBD1 (7 bases). Germline V gene lookup returns CDR1 LNHDA and CDR2 SQIVND (reference sequence). V lost 5 bases and J 1 base, leaving 15 bases between the germline ends. This CDR3 spans 15 amino acids. The CDR3 DNA is TGTGCCAGTAGTCCGCAGACAGGGAGGTCCTACGAGCAGTACTTC. Protein product: CASSPQTGRSYEQYF.

This chain links TRBV11-3 with TRBJ1-1; TRBD1 aligns across 7 bases. J was trimmed by 0 bases and V by 5 bases; bases with no gene match: 6. CDR1 is SGHNT and CDR2 is YENEEA in the germline V gene. The CDR3 loop spans 15 amino acids. The DNA for the CDR3 is TGTGCCAGCAGCCCAGGGGGATTCATGAACACTGAAGCTTTCTTT. Protein sequence: CASSPGGFMNTEAFF.

The rearrangement uses TRBV10-3 and TRBJ2-7, with D perhaps given as TRBD1 or TRBD2 (6 bases each). V was shortened by 4 bases and J by 6 bases, with 10 bases between the two germline ends. The CDR3 runs to 12 residues. Germline V gene lookup returns CDR1 ENHRY and CDR2 SYGVKD. The CDR3 region has the DNA TGTGCCATCAGTGCGGGGGCAGGCGAGCAGTACTTC. Amino acids: CAISAGAGEQYF.

This sequence joins TRBV25-1 and TRBJ1-1; a possible D gene is TRBD1 (5 bases). The CDR3 is 14 amino acids. Germline loops: CDR1 MGHDK, CDR2 SYGVNS. Trimming pared 7 bases from V and 1 base from J, leaving 13 bases between. This chain's CDR3 is CASNTLQANTEAFF. The CDR3 nucleotides are TGTGCCAGCAACACTTTACAGGCGAACACTGAAGCTTTCTTT.

This clone was detected a few times. The rearrangement joins TRBV6-6 to TRBJ2-7, with 7 nucleotides matching TRBD1. The CDR3 covers 15 residues. From germline, CDR1 is MNHNY and CDR2 SVGAGI (reference sequence). Trimming removed 4 bases from V and 2 bases from J; junction bases left unmatched: 8. This chain's CDR3 is CASSSGQLETYEQYF. CDR3 DNA sequence: TGTGCCAGCAGTTCGGGACAGTTGGAGACCTACGAGCAGTACTTC.

The chain has TRBV5-1 and TRBJ2-1; 7 nucleotides line up with TRBD2. J gave up 4 bases and V 0 bases, and 7 bases lay outside the gene matches. Germline V gives CDR1 SGHRS, CDR2 YFSETQ. This CDR3 has 16 residues. Written as DNA, the CDR3 is TGCGCCAGCAGCTTGGCCGGGGGGTCCCCTTACAATGAGCAGTTCTTC. Translation: CASSLAGGSPYNEQFF.

Here the CDR3 reads CASKPGQGAGGYTF. CDR3 coding DNA: TGTGCCAGCAAACCGGGACAGGGGGCTGGTGGCTACACCTTC. The J gene is TRBJ1-2, the V gene TRBV6-1; 12 nucleotides line up with TRBD1. Trimming removed 7 bases from V and 7 bases from J; junction bases left unmatched: 7. In germline, CDR1 is MNHNS, CDR2 SASEGT. The CDR3 loop spans 14 amino acids.